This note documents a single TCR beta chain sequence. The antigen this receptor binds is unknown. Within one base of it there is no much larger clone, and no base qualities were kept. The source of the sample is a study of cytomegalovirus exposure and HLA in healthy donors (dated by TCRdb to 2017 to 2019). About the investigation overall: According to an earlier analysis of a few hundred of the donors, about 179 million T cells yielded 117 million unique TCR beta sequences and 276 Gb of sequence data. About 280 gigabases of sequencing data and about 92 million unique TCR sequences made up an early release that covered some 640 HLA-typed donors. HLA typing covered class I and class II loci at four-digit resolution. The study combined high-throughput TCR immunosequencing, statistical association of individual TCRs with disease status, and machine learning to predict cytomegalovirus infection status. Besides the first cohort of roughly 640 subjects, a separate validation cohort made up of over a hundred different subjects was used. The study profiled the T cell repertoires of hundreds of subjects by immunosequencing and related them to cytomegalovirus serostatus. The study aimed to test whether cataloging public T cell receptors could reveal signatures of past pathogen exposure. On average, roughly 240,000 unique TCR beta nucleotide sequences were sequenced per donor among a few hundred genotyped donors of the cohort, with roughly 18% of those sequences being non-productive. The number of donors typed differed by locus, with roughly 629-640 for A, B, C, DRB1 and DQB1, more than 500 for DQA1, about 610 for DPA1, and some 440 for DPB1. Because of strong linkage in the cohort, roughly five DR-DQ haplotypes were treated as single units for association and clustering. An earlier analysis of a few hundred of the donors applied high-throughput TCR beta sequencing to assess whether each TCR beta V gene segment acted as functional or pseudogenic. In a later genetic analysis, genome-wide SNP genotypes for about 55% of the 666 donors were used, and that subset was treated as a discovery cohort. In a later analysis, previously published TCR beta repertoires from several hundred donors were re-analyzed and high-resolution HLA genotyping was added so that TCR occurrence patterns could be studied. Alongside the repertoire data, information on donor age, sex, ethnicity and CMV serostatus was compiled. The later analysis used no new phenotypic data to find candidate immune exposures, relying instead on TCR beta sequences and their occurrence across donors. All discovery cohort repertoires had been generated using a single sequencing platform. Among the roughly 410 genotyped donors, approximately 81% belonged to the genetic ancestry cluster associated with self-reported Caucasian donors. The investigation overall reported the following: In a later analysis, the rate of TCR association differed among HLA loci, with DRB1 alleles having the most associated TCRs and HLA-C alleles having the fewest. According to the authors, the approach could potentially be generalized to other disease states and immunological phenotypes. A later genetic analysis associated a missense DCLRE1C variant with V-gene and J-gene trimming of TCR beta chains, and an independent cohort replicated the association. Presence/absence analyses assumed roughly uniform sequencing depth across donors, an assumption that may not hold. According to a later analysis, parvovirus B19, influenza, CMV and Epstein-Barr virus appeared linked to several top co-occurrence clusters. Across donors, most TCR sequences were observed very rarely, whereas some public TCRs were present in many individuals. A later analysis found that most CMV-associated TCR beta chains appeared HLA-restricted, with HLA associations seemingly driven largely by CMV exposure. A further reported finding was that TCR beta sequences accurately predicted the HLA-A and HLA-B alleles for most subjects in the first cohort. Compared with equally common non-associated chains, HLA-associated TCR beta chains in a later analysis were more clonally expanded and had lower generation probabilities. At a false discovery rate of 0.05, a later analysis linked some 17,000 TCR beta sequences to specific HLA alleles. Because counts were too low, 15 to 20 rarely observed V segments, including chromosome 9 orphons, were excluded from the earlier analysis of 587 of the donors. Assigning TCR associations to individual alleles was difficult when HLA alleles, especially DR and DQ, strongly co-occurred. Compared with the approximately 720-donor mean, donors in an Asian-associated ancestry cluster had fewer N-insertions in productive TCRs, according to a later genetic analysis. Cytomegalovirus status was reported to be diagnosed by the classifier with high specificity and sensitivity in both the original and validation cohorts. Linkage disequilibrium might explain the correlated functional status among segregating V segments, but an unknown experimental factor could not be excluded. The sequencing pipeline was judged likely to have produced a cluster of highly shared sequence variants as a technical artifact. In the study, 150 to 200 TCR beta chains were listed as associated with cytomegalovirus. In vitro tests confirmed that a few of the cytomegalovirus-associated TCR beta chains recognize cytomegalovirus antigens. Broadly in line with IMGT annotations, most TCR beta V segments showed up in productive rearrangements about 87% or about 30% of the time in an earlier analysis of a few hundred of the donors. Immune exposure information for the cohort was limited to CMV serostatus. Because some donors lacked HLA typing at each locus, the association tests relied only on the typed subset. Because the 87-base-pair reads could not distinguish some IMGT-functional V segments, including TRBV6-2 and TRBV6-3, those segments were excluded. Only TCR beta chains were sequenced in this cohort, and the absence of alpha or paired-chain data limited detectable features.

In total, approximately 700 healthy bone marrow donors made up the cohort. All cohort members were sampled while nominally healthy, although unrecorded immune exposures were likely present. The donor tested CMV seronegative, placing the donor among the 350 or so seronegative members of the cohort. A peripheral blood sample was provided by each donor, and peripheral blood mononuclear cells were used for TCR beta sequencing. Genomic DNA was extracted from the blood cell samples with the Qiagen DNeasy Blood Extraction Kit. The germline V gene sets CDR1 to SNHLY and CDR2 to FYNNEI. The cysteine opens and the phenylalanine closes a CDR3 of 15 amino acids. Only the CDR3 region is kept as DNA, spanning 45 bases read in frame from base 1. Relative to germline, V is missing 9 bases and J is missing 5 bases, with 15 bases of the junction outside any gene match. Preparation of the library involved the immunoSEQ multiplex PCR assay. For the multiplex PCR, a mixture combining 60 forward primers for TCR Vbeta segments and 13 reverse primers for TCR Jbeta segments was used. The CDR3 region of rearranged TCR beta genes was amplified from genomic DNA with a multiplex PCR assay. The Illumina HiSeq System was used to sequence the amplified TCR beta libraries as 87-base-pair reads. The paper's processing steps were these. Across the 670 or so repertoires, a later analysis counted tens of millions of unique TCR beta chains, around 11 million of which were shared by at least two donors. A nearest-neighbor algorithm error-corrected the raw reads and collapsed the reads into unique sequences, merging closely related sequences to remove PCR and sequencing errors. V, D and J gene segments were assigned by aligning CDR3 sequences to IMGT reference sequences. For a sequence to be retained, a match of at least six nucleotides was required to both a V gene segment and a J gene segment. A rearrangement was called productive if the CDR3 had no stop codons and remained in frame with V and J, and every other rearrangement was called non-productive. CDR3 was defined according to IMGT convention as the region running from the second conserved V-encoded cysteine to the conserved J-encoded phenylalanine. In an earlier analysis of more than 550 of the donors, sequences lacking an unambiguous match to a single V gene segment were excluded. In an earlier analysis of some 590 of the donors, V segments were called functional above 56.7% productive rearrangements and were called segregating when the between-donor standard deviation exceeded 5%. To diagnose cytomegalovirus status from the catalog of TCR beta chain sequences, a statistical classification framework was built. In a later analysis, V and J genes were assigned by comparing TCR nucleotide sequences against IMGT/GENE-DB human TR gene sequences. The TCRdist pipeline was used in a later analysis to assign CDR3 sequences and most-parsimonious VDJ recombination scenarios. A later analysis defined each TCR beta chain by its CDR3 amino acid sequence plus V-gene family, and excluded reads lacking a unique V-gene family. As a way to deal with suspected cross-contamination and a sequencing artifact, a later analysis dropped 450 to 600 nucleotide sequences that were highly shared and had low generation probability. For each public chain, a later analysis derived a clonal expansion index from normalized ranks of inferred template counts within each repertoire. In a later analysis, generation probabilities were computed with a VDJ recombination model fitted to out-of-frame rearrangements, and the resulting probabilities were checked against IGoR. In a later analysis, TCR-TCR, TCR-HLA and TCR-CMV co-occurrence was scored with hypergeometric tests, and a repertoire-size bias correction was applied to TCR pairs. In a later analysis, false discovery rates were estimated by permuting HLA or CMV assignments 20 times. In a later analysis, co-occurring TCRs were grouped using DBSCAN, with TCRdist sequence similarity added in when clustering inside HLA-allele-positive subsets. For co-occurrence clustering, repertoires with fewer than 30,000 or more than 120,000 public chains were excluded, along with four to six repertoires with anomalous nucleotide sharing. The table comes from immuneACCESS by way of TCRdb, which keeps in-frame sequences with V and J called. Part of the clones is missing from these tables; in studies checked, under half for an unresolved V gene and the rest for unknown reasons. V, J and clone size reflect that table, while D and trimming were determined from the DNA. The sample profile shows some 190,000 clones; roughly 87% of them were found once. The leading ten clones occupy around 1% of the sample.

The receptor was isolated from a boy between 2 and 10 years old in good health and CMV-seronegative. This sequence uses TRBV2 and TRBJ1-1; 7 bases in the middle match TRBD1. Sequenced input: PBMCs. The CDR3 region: CASVRLTGVTTEAFF. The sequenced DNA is TGTGCCAGTGTTCGTTTAACAGGGGTCACTACTGAAGCTTTCTTT.